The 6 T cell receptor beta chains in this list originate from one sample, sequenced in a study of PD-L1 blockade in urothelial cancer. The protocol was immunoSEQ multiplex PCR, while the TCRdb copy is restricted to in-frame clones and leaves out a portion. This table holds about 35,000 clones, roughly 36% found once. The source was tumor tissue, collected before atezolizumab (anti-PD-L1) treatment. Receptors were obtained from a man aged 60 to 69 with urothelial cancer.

CDR3 nucleotide sequence: TGCGCCAGCAGCCCCAGGGACAGCTCTGGAAACACCATATATTTT. Protein product: CASSPRDSSGNTIYF. The chain carries TRBV5-1 and TRBJ1-3; 7 bases map to TRBD1. The CDR3 extends over 15 amino acids. Germline V gene data show CDR1 as SGHRS and CDR2 as YFSETQ. The junction had 4 bases not matched to a gene; V was cut back by 4 bases and J by 0 bases.

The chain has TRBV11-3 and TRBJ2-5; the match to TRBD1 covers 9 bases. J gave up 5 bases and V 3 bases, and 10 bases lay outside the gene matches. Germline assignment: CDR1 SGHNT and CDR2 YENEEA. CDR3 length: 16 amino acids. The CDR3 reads CASSFTSGTGTETQYF. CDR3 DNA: TGTGCCAGCAGCTTTACCTCCGGGACAGGGACGGAGACCCAGTACTTC.

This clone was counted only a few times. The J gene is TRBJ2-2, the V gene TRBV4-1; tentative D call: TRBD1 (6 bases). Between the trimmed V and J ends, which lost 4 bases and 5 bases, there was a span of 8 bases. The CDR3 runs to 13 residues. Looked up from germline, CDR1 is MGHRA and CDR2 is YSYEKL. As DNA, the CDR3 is TGCGCCAGCAGCCTTACAGGGACCGGGGAGCTGTTTTTT. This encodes CASSLTGTGELFF.

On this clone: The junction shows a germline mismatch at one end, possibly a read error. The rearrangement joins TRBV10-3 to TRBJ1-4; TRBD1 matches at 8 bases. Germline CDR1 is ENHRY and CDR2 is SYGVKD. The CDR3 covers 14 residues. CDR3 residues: CASSEGRGLEKLFF. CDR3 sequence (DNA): TGTGCCAGCAGTGAGGGCAGGGGGCTTGAAAAACTGTTTTTT.

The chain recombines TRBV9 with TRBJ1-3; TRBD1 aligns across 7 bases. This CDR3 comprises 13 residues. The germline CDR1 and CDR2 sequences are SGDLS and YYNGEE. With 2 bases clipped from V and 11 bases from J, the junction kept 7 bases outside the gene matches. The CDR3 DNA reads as TGTGCCAGCAGCGTGGCGACAGGGAGCGCCATATATTTT. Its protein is CASSVATGSAIYF.

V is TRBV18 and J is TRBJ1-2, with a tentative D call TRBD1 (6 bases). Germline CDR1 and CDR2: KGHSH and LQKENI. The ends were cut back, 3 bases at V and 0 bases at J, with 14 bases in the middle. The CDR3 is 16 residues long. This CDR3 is CASSPGADRTNYGYTF. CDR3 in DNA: TGTGCCAGCTCACCCGGGGCGGACAGAACTAACTATGGCTACACCTTC.